This T cell receptor beta chain originates from a study of blood T cells in healthy people across ages. General observations from the study: TCR beta diversity per million T cells fell roughly linearly with age. A strong correlation was found between TCR beta diversity and the percentage of naive T cells.

The length of the CDR3 is 14 residues. Per the germline V gene, CDR1 is SQVTM and CDR2 is ANQGSEA. Turning to this clonotype: Its antigen is unknown.

A second PCR, run for roughly 6 to 11 cycles, used a sample-barcoded 5' primer plus a J-beta primer mix. Each cDNA molecule carried a tag from a template-switch adaptor that contained 12 random nucleotides. TCRdb re-analysed the 5' RACE reads in MiXCR, keeping a single row per CDR3 protein. The sample yields about 780,000 distinct CDR3 sequences, 46% seen once. The receptor was derived from an elderly man in good health. The V call is TRBV29-1, the J call TRBJ2-4; no clear D. The J call is doubtful: the DNA matches TRBJ2-5 better. Sequencing was performed on blood. The CDR3 bases are TGCAGCGTTGAAGATGGAACGGTGCAAGAGACCCAGTACTTC. It codes for CSVEDGTVQETQYF.